The rows below give T cell receptor beta chains drawn from one sample of a study of blood T cell repertoires in COVID-19. This table comes from immunoSEQ multiplex PCR, and its TCRdb copy is limited to in-frame clones, with some not included. The repertoire holds about 100,000 clones, about 86% seen once, with about 2.5% in the top ten. Input material: PBMCs or T cells enriched from blood (not recorded which). The receptors were sampled from a woman in her forties or fifties who had recovered from COVID-19. Both conserved end residues are part of each CDR3. D genes are given only for firm matches. Expanded clones get a size class; other rows say once, few or many, or leave the size out.

j_gene | abundance | d_gene | v_gene | CDR3aa | CDR3nt
TRBJ1-1 | . | TRBD1 | TRBV4-1 | CASRLGQMNTEAFF | TGCGCCAGCAGACTGGGACAGATGAACACTGAAGCTTTCTTT
TRBJ1-2 | . | TRBD1 | TRBV9 | CASSPRTGEDYGYTF | TGTGCCAGCAGCCCAAGGACAGGGGAGGACTATGGCTACACCTTC
TRBJ2-7 | . | TRBD2 | TRBV19 | CASSSGLAGAGEQYF | TGTGCCAGTAGTTCAGGACTAGCGGGAGCGGGGGAGCAGTACTTC
TRBJ2-3 | . | . | TRBV5-1 | CASRREAPDTQYF | TGCGCCAGCAGGAGGGAGGCTCCAGATACGCAGTATTTT
TRBJ1-2 | . | . | TRBV28 | CASESDGTRGYTF | TGTGCCAGCGAGTCGGACGGAACTAGAGGCTACACCTTC
TRBJ1-2 | . | . | TRBV3-1/TRBV3-2 | CASSLYRAGYTF | TGTGCCAGCAGCCTATACAGGGCAGGCTACACCTTC
TRBJ2-7 | few | TRBD2 | TRBV3-1/TRBV3-2 | CASSYVWREGRNEQYF | TGTGCCAGCAGCTACGTCTGGCGGGAGGGCCGGAACGAGCAGTACTTC
TRBJ2-3 | . | TRBD2 | TRBV10-1 | CASKSGENTDTQYF | TGCGCCAGCAAAAGCGGGGAGAACACAGATACGCAGTATTTT
TRBJ2-7 | . | TRBD1 | TRBV11-2 | CASSPDRPGQYF | TGTGCCAGCAGCCCGGACAGGCCGGGGCAGTACTTC
TRBJ2-3 | . | . | TRBV3-1/TRBV3-2 | CASSPTRTDTQYF | TGTGCCAGCAGTCCAACTAGGACAGATACGCAGTATTTT
TRBJ2-3 | . | TRBD2 | TRBV20-1 | CSASSRSGSTDTQYF | TGCAGTGCTAGTTCACGTAGCGGGAGCACAGATACGCAGTATTTT
TRBJ2-2 | once | . | TRBV27 | CASSLEGANTGELFF | TGTGCCAGCAGTTTAGAGGGAGCGAACACCGGGGAGCTGTTTTTT
TRBJ1-4 | . | TRBD1 | TRBV7-9 | CASSWDRGDEKLFF | TGTGCCAGCAGTTGGGACAGGGGCGATGAAAAACTGTTTTTT
TRBJ1-1 | . | . | TRBV21-1 | CASSLRVRTEAFF | TGTGCCAGCAGTCTTAGAGTTCGCACTGAAGCTTTCTTT
TRBJ2-1 | . | TRBD1 | TRBV19 | CASRDRGTSNEQFF | TGTGCCAGTAGGGACAGGGGGACTTCCAATGAGCAGTTCTTC
TRBJ2-2 | . | TRBD2 | TRBV2 | CASTGGISGAGELFF | TGTGCCAGCACGGGGGGGATTAGCGGTGCCGGGGAGCTGTTTTTT
TRBJ2-7 | once | TRBD2 | TRBV5-1 | CASSQTSGEQYF | TGCGCCAGCAGCCAGACTAGCGGCGAGCAGTACTTC
TRBJ2-2 | many | . | TRBV6-1 | CASSEGGDTGELFF | TGTGCCAGCAGTGAAGGGGGCGACACCGGGGAGCTGTTTTTT
TRBJ1-1 | . | . | TRBV27 | CASSLSAQGTEAFF | TGTGCCAGCAGTTTATCGGCCCAGGGGACTGAAGCTTTCTTT
TRBJ2-5 | . | TRBD2 | TRBV28 | CASSQRDYRRETQYF | TGTGCCAGCAGTCAACGGGACTATCGGAGGGAGACCCAGTACTTC
TRBJ2-1 | . | TRBD2 | TRBV5-4 | CASSRSGGSSYNEQFF | TGTGCCAGCAGCCGAAGCGGGGGCAGCTCCTACAATGAGCAGTTCTTC
TRBJ2-5 | . | . | TRBV6-5 | CASSYPTRLLQETQYF | TGTGCCAGCAGTTACCCGACTCGACTGCTACAAGAGACCCAGTACTTC
TRBJ2-7 | . | TRBD1 | TRBV5-1 | CASRSGQGANEQYF | TGCGCCAGCAGATCGGGACAGGGAGCCAACGAGCAGTACTTC
TRBJ1-3 | . | . | TRBV3-1/TRBV3-2 | CASSQTFGLSGNTIYF | TGTGCCAGCAGCCAAACATTTGGACTCTCTGGAAACACCATATATTTT
TRBJ2-7 | once | TRBD2 | TRBV7-8 | CASKLAGPYEQYF | TGTGCCAGCAAACTAGCGGGCCCTTACGAGCAGTACTTC
TRBJ2-7 | . | . | TRBV21-1 | CASSRRGQSGYYEQYF | TGTGCCAGCAGCAGAAGGGGGCAATCGGGGTACTACGAGCAGTACTTC
TRBJ2-1 | . | TRBD2 | TRBV10-3 | CAILSGSHDEQFF | TGTGCCATCCTCAGCGGGAGTCACGATGAGCAGTTCTTC
TRBJ1-1 | . | . | TRBV6-5 | CASRWGQSYTEAFF | TGTGCCAGTAGATGGGGGCAGAGCTACACTGAAGCTTTCTTT
TRBJ1-1 | . | TRBD1 | TRBV5-1 | CASSLTGTDNTEAFF | TGCGCCAGCAGCTTAACCGGGACAGATAACACTGAAGCTTTCTTT
TRBJ2-2 | . | . | TRBV14 | CASSPGRITGTGELFF | TGTGCCAGCAGCCCAGGCCGGATAACAGGGACCGGGGAGCTGTTTTTT
TRBJ2-2 | . | TRBD1 | TRBV6-1 | CASSEDTYPTGAEENTGELFF | TGTGCCAGCAGTGAAGACACATATCCGACAGGGGCAGAAGAGAACACCGGGGAGCTGTTTTTT
TRBJ2-7 | . | . | TRBV5-5 | CASSPLEGLVSYEQYF | TGTGCCAGCAGCCCCCTGGAGGGTTTGGTGTCCTACGAGCAGTACTTC
TRBJ2-7 | . | TRBD1 | TRBV4-1 | CASSQDSNRGQYF | TGCGCCAGCAGCCAAGATTCTAACAGGGGGCAGTACTTC
TRBJ2-1 | . | . | TRBV15 | CATSRDSLGLLNEQFF | TGTGCCACCAGCAGAGATTCCTTAGGACTCCTAAATGAGCAGTTCTTC
TRBJ1-2 | . | . | TRBV5-4 | CASSLAGQGGYGYTF | TGTGCCAGCAGCTTGGCAGGCCAGGGTGGTTATGGCTACACCTTC
TRBJ2-7 | . | TRBD1 | TRBV11-2 | CASSLEGTGVSYEQYF | TGTGCCAGCAGCTTAGAAGGGACAGGGGTTTCCTACGAGCAGTACTTC
TRBJ2-7 | . | TRBD2 | TRBV2 | CASSETRSGSIGGEQYF | TGTGCCAGCAGTGAAACCCGGAGCGGGAGTATCGGGGGGGAGCAGTACTTC
TRBJ1-3 | . | . | TRBV7-2 | CASSARVIGLSGNTIYF | TGTGCCAGCAGCGCCAGGGTCATCGGCCTCTCTGGAAACACCATATATTTT
TRBJ2-2 | . | TRBD2 | TRBV5-1 | CASSLAGGPLGGELFF | TGCGCCAGCAGCCTCGCGGGAGGGCCTCTCGGCGGGGAGCTGTTTTTT
TRBJ2-1 | . | TRBD2 | TRBV5-1 | CASAGGREQFF | TGCGCCAGCGCGGGAGGGAGGGAGCAGTTCTTC
TRBJ1-2 | . | TRBD1 | TRBV28 | CASRDPGTGTYNGYTF | TGTGCCAGCAGAGATCCCGGGACAGGGACCTACAATGGCTACACCTTC
TRBJ1-5 | . | . | TRBV5-1 | CASSPGDNQPQHF | TGCGCCAGCAGTCCAGGGGACAATCAGCCCCAGCATTTT
TRBJ2-3 | . | . | TRBV18 | CASSPGRVDTQYF | TGTGCCAGCTCACCAGGCCGGGTAGATACGCAGTATTTT
TRBJ2-3 | . | TRBD1 | TRBV6-5 | CASPGTGGRDTQYF | TGTGCCAGCCCCGGGACAGGGGGCAGGGATACGCAGTATTTT
TRBJ1-1 | . | . | TRBV6-5 | CASSSHEQGKTEAFF | TGTGCCAGCAGCTCCCATGAGCAGGGGAAGACTGAAGCTTTCTTT
TRBJ2-7 | . | TRBD2 | TRBV7-9 | CASSPVAGEAAEQYF | TGTGCCAGCAGCCCAGTAGCGGGAGAAGCGGCCGAGCAGTACTTC
TRBJ1-5 | . | TRBD1 | TRBV6-5 | CASRTGGNQPQHF | TGTGCCAGCAGGACAGGGGGCAATCAGCCCCAGCATTTT
TRBJ2-5 | . | TRBD2 | TRBV6-4 | CASGTTSGKAETQYF | TGTGCCAGCGGTACGACTAGCGGGAAAGCGGAGACCCAGTACTTC